This T cell receptor (beta chain) was found in a study of cytomegalovirus exposure and HLA in healthy donors. In its sample, this clone was seen once. CDR3 length equals 13 residues. Trimming took 4 bases from V and 2 from J, leaving 10 bases between them. CDR1 is SGDLS, CDR2 YYNGEE, per germline. The PCR was carried out with 60 Vbeta primers and 13 Jbeta primers. Produced via immunoSEQ multiplex PCR; TCRdb's table is partial and in-frame only. The data show about 250,000 clones, around 80% seen once. The sample taken for sequencing was PBMCs. The chain is built from TRBV9 and TRBJ2-7; D call uncertain. This sequence originates from a boy under 18 in good health and CMV-seronegative. The CDR3 is CASSKSDAYEQYF. CDR3 sequence (DNA): TGTGCCAGCAGCAAAAGCGATGCCTACGAGCAGTACTTC. The full variable domain, completed using reference TRBV9 and TRBJ2-7, is DSGVTQTPKHLITATGQRVTLRCSPRSGDLSVYWYQQSLDQGLQFLIQYYNGEERAKGNILERFSAQQFPDLHSELNLSSLELGDSALYFCASSKSDAYEQYFGPGTRLTVT.